This T cell receptor (beta chain) was profiled in a study of T cell changes during pregnancy in multiple sclerosis. Assay: immunoSEQ multiplex PCR; the TCRdb copy retains only in-frame clones and omits some. The sample shows approximately 50,000 clones, roughly nine tenths of them seen only once. The CDR3 has 15 residues. Trimming took off 4 bases at V and 10 bases at J, with 17 bases between the two ends. The germline V gene has CDR1 SEHNR and CDR2 FQNEAQ (reference sequence). The starting material was CD8+ T cells from peripheral blood mononuclear cells, obtained after pregnancy. The sequence was collected from a female donor with multiple sclerosis, enrolled in a pregnancy study. The genes are TRBV7-9 and TRBJ1-6; D ambiguous. Written as DNA, the CDR3 is TGTGCCAGCAGCTATTATGAGGCCACGGGATCACCCCTCCACTTT. Its protein is CASSYYEATGSPLHF.